The 8 T cell receptor beta chains reported below all come from one sample, sequenced in a study of blood T cell repertoires in COVID-19. Profiled with immunoSEQ multiplex PCR; TCRdb holds only in-frame clones, not every one. The table lists around 500,000 clones, approximately 90% of them singletons, with approximately 1.8% in the top ten. Material: PBMCs or T cells enriched from blood (not recorded which). These TCRs come from a woman aged 35 to 49 who had recovered from COVID-19.

The chain is built from TRBV5-1 and TRBJ1-6, with unresolved D. The CDR3 is 16 residues long. Germline V gives CDR1 SGHRS, CDR2 YFSETQ. V was pared by 0 bases and J by 8 bases, with 15 bases between. The CDR3 spells CASSLVEGVVDSPLHF. In DNA, the CDR3 is TGCGCCAGCAGCTTGGTTGAGGGCGTCGTGGATTCACCCCTCCACTTT.

About this clone: Sequence at one end of the junction differs from germline and may be a read error. The chain couples TRBV6-2 or TRBV6-3 to TRBJ2-7; a weak D match, TRBD1 (6 bases). The CDR3 is 14 amino acids. Germline values: CDR1 MNHEY, CDR2 SVGEGT. As DNA, the CDR3 is TGTGCCAGCAGTTACCCTGGGACAACTCCTCTCGGGCACTTC. Translated: CASSYPGTTPLGHF.

V usage is TRBV18 and J usage is TRBJ1-3; possible D gene TRBD1, 5 bases. The CDR3 spans 18 residues. V lost 3 bases and J lost 0, with 18 bases in between. Germline assignment: CDR1 KGHSH and CDR2 LQKENI. DNA for the CDR3: TGTGCCAGCTCACCGGGACTAACGGCCCTCCTCTCTGGAAACACCATATATTTT. This sequence encodes CASSPGLTALLSGNTIYF.

V usage is TRBV6-5 and J usage is TRBJ1-1; D may be TRBD1 (6 bases). V lost 7 bases and J 5 bases, leaving 14 bases between the germline ends. CDR1 and CDR2 from the germline V gene are MNHEY and SVGAGI. The CDR3 loop spans 13 amino acids. The CDR3 DNA follows: TGTGCCAGCATCTCCGGGGGGCGAACTGAAGCTTTCTTT. The encoded protein is CASISGGRTEAFF.

This sequence joins TRBV6-2 or TRBV6-3 and TRBJ1-4; possibly TRBD1 for D (5 bases). Trimming left V 5 bases short and J 2 bases short, with 15 bases between. The CDR3 is 16 amino acids. CDR1 is MNHEY, CDR2 SVGEGT, per germline. The CDR3 bases are TGTGCCAGCAGTCAGAAAACAGGAGGGACTAATGAAAAACTGTTTTTT. This codes for CASSQKTGGTNEKLFF.

This clone was seen once. This chain links TRBV6-2 or TRBV6-3 with TRBJ2-7, with D unclear. V lost 3 bases to trimming and J lost 2 bases, with 11 bases between them. The germline gives CDR1 MNHEY, CDR2 SVGEGT. The CDR3 is 14 residues long. CDR3 sequence reads: CASSYAVRPYEQYF. In nucleotides, the CDR3 is TGTGCCAGCAGTTATGCGGTTCGCCCCTACGAGCAGTACTTC.

V is TRBV6-2 or TRBV6-3 and J is TRBJ2-1, with TRBD2 matching 8 bases. The germline V gene has CDR1 MNHEY and CDR2 SVGEGT. The length of the CDR3 is 16 residues. The V and J ends lost 6 bases and 9 bases, in that order; junction bases with no gene match: 16. CDR3 in amino acids: CASSRAGGLRASEQFF. CDR3 nucleotide sequence: TGTGCCAGCAGCCGGGCGGGAGGACTGCGCGCAAGTGAGCAGTTCTTC.

The chain recombines TRBV5-8 with TRBJ2-5; maybe TRBD2 (5 bases). Germline CDR1 reads SGHTS; CDR2 reads YDEGEE. The V end was cut by 0 bases, the J end by 0 bases, with 9 bases between. There are 15 residues in the CDR3. DNA of the CDR3: TGTGCCAGCAGCTTGGGGAGGTACCACCAAGAGACCCAGTACTTC. Its translation: CASSLGRYHQETQYF.